This T cell receptor beta chain was captured by sequencing in a study of cytotoxic CD8 clonotypes in ibrutinib-treated CLL. The length of the CDR3 is 17 residues. In germline, CDR1 is SGHVS, CDR2 FNYEAQ. V lost 1 base, J lost 7 bases, and 9 bases stayed unmatched. Sequencing was performed with immunoSEQ multiplex PCR; in TCRdb, only in-frame clones are kept and a portion is missing. The sample holds tens of thousands of clones, about 75% seen once. This sequence originates from a human donor with chronic lymphocytic leukemia. Source: PBMCs, taken after 24 months of ibrutinib treatment. V is TRBV7-6 and J is TRBJ2-2; 10 bases fit TRBD2. CDR3: CASSLEAGGPQVGELFF. For the CDR3, the DNA is TGTGCCAGCAGCTTAGAAGCGGGGGGGCCCCAGGTCGGGGAGCTGTTTTTT.